Below, 22 T cell receptor beta chains from the same sample are listed, as sequenced in a study of blood T cell repertoires in COVID-19. The repertoire was sequenced with immunoSEQ multiplex PCR; TCRdb's copy has only in-frame clones and lacks some. The repertoire holds around 180,000 clones, with 88% as singletons. Sequenced sample: peripheral blood. These receptors were taken from a man in his 60s with acute or convalescent COVID-19.

The V and J genes are TRBV30 and TRBJ1-1; 9 positions match TRBD1. CDR3 length: 16 amino acids. The ends lost 5 bases at V and 0 bases at J; junction bases unmatched: 10. Germline-derived CDR1 and CDR2 are GTSNPN and SVGIG (reference sequence). The CDR3 sequence is CAWAGTGISMNTEAFF. As DNA, the CDR3 is TGTGCCTGGGCAGGGACAGGGATTTCTATGAACACTGAAGCTTTCTTT.

The V and J genes are TRBV4-3 and TRBJ2-1; no firm D call. V shed 0 bases and J shed 6 bases, with 9 bases lying between them. This CDR3 is 14 amino acids long. The germline CDR1 and CDR2 sequences are LGHNA and YSLEER. The CDR3 region has the DNA TGCGCCAGCAGCCAAGAACAAGTCCCCAATGAGCAGTTCTTC. This sequence encodes CASSQEQVPNEQFF.

The CDR3 DNA is TGTGCCAGCAGCACAGAGACAGGGACCTATAATTCACCCCTCCACTTT. Its translation: CASSTETGTYNSPLHF. J is TRBJ1-6 and V is TRBV11-2; 7 nucleotides match TRBD1. J lost 2 bases, V lost 5 bases, and 6 bases had no gene match. Germline loops: CDR1 SGHAT, CDR2 FQNNGV. This CDR3 spans 16 amino acids.

V is TRBV6-1 and J is TRBJ2-3, with no clear D. The CDR3 is 13 residues long. With 2 bases removed from V and 4 bases from J, the gap between germline ends came to 7 bases. CDR1 and CDR2 from the germline V gene are MNHNS and SASEGT. The CDR3: CASSELLADTQYF. The CDR3 DNA is TGTGCCAGCAGTGAACTGCTAGCAGATACGCAGTATTTT.

This rearrangement joins TRBV29-1 to TRBJ1-5; 9 bases are shared with TRBD1. Trimming cost V 1 base and J 11 bases; bases outside gene matches: 6. This CDR3 is 13 amino acids long. Looked up from germline, CDR1 is SQVTM and CDR2 is ANQGSEA. CDR3 sequence: CSVEGQGEETQHF. The CDR3, as DNA: TGCAGCGTTGAAGGACAGGGGGAGGAGACCCAGCATTTT.

The V and J genes are TRBV3-1 (or the pseudogene TRBV3-2) and TRBJ1-2, with 7 bases lining up with TRBD1. From germline, CDR1 is LGHDT and CDR2 YNNKEL (reference sequence). V trimming: 2 bases; J trimming: 4 bases; junction bases outside the gene matches: 10. This CDR3 comprises 16 residues. CDR3 sequence (DNA): TGTGCCAGCAGCCAATCCATACGACAGGGTTTCTATGGCTACACCTTC. Encoded protein: CASSQSIRQGFYGYTF.

This clone was seen a few times. V gene TRBV3-1 (or the pseudogene TRBV3-2) combines with J gene TRBJ1-2; possible D gene TRBD1, 6 bases. Trimming removed 2 bases from V and 4 bases from J, with 11 bases in between. This CDR3 is 14 amino acids long. Looked up from germline, CDR1 is LGHDT and CDR2 is YNNKEL (reference sequence). The CDR3 sequence is CASSQRNRAYGYTF. The CDR3, as DNA: TGTGCCAGCAGCCAAAGGAACAGGGCCTATGGCTACACCTTC.

The chain links TRBV11-2 to TRBJ1-2; tentative D call: TRBD1 (6 bases). The V end lost 0 bases, the J end lost 0 bases, and 8 bases lay between the germline ends. CDR1 and CDR2 from the germline V gene are SGHAT and FQNNGV. CDR3 length: 15 residues. The CDR3 bases are TGTGCCAGCAGCTTAGATACAGGGCCTAACTATGGCTACACCTTC. Translation gives CASSLDTGPNYGYTF.

The V and J genes are TRBV12-5 and TRBJ2-7, with 7 bases that match TRBD1. CDR3 length: 12 amino acids. In germline, CDR1 is LGHNT, CDR2 FRNRAP. J gave up 6 bases and V 3 bases, and 2 bases lay outside the gene matches. In nucleotides, the CDR3 is TGTGCTAGTGGTTTCCCAGGGGGCGAGCAGTACTTC. This codes for CASGFPGGEQYF. The full variable domain, with the rest looked up from reference TRBV12-5 and TRBJ2-7, is DARVTQTPRHKVTEMGQEVTMRCQPILGHNTVFWYRQTMMQGLELLAYFRNRAPLDDSGMPKDRFSAEMPDATLATLKIQPSEPRDSAVYFCASGFPGGEQYFGPGTRLTVT.

V and J are TRBV7-8 and TRBJ1-6; no definite D call. The CDR3 runs 17 residues. Germline values: CDR1 SGHVS, CDR2 FQNEAQ. V lost 7 bases, J lost 0 bases, and 16 bases lay in between. The CDR3 spells CASTEGSRGSYNSPLHF. CDR3 nucleotide sequence: TGTGCCAGCACCGAGGGAAGCCGAGGCTCCTATAATTCACCCCTCCACTTT.

This clone was detected only once. The chain links TRBV24-1 to TRBJ1-1; maybe TRBD1 (6 bases). Germline V gene lookup returns CDR1 KGHDR and CDR2 SFDVKD. With 4 bases removed from V and 6 bases from J, the gap between germline ends came to 11 bases. The CDR3 has 13 amino acids. The CDR3 coding sequence is TGTGCCACCAGTGACCCCACAGGGTCTGAAGCTTTCTTT. This translates into CATSDPTGSEAFF.

CDR3 loop: CASSFGASPSYEQYF. The CDR3 DNA follows: TGTGCCAGCAGCTTTGGAGCGAGTCCTTCCTACGAGCAGTACTTC. The chain recombines TRBV7-3 with TRBJ2-7; D uncertain. CDR1 is SGHTA and CDR2 is FQGTGA in the germline V gene. V shed 3 bases and J shed 1 base, with 13 bases lying between them. The CDR3 runs to 15 residues.

The chain uses TRBV21-1 and TRBJ1-2; the table's D call, TRBD1, was not checked against the DNA. TRBV21-1 is a pseudogene. This CDR3 has 21 residues. The CDR3: CASPPKGARRDRGPPNYGYTF. The CDR3, as DNA: TGTGCCAGCCCACCCAAAGGAGCACGGAGGGACAGGGGGCCGCCTAACTATGGCTACACCTTC.

V is TRBV6-5 and J is TRBJ2-7; 12 bases fit TRBD2. CDR1 MNHEY and CDR2 SVGAGI come from the germline V gene. This CDR3 contains 13 residues. After removal of 11 bases from V and 10 bases from J, the junction contained 12 bases not matched to a gene. CDR3 sequence (DNA): TGTGCCGTACGGACTAGCGGGAAAGTGGACCAGTACTTC. This gives the protein CAVRTSGKVDQYF.

The chain joins TRBV7-6 to TRBJ2-5; maybe TRBD1 (7 bases). Trimming took 5 bases from V and 3 from J, leaving 19 bases between them. The CDR3 runs to 16 residues. CDR1 and CDR2 (germline): SGHVS, FNYEAQ. The CDR3 DNA follows: TGTGCCAGCAGCAAACGGACTATGACAGGGAAAGAGACCCAGTACTTC. Translation: CASSKRTMTGKETQYF.

This clone occurred once. The chain carries TRBV5-1 and TRBJ1-6, with D maybe TRBD1 (6 bases). V was pared by 4 bases and J by 7 bases, with 12 bases between. CDR1 and CDR2 (germline): SGHRS, YFSETQ. This CDR3 region has 14 residues. This CDR3 reads CASSPITGNSPLHF. CDR3 nucleotides: TGCGCCAGCAGCCCGATAACAGGGAATTCACCCCTCCACTTT.

The rearrangement uses TRBV12-3 or TRBV12-4 and TRBJ2-5; tentative D call: TRBD1 (5 bases). The CDR3 spans 13 residues. V lost 2 bases to trimming and J lost 4 bases, with 8 bases between them. The CDR3 loop reads CASSLRGLETQYF. CDR3 DNA sequence: TGTGCCAGCAGTTTAAGGGGTTTAGAGACCCAGTACTTC.

The genes are TRBV2 and TRBJ2-2; the match to TRBD1 covers 11 bases. V lost 3 bases, J lost 6 bases, and 0 bases stayed unmatched. The CDR3 runs 14 residues. CDR1 is SNHLY, CDR2 FYNNEI, per germline. The CDR3, as DNA: TGTGCCAGCAGTGAGGGACAGGGGGCCGGGGAGCTGTTTTTT. It translates to CASSEGQGAGELFF.

This clone was found once. The genes are TRBV18 and TRBJ1-5, with 7 bases lining up with TRBD1. V was pared by 2 bases and J by 3 bases, with 7 bases of the junction left unmatched. Germline V gives CDR1 KGHSH, CDR2 LQKENI. The CDR3 has 16 residues. CDR3 region: CASSPDGTVSNQPQHF. As DNA, the CDR3 is TGTGCCAGCTCACCAGACGGGACAGTTTCCAATCAGCCCCAGCATTTT.

The chain links TRBV18 to TRBJ2-3; 12 bases are a match to TRBD1. The germline V gene encodes CDR1 KGHSH and CDR2 LQKENI. CDR3 length: 17 residues. V lost 3 bases and J lost 1; bases outside the gene matches: 5. The CDR3 sequence: CASSPPGQGAGTDTQYF. The DNA for the CDR3 is TGTGCCAGCTCACCTCCGGGACAGGGGGCAGGCACAGATACGCAGTATTTT.

The chain has TRBV19 and TRBJ2-2, with TRBD1 matching over 7 bases. Germline V gene sequence: CDR1 LNHDA, CDR2 SQIVND (reference sequence). The CDR3 spans 13 residues. The V segment lost 5 bases and the J segment 6 bases; nucleotides outside the gene matches: 3. The DNA of the CDR3 is TGTGCCAGTAGTGCCCAGGGGGCCGGGGAGCTGTTTTTT. It specifies CASSAQGAGELFF. Variable domain in full (rest from reference TRBV19 and TRBJ2-2): DGGITQSPKYLFRKEGQNVTLSCEQNLNHDAMYWYRQDPGQGLRLIYYSQIVNDFQKGDIAEGYSVSREKKESFPLTVTSAQKNPTAFYLCASSAQGAGELFFGEGSRLTVL.

The chain links TRBV6-6 to TRBJ1-1, with a tentative D call TRBD1 (5 bases). There are 14 residues in the CDR3. With 2 bases removed from V and 4 bases from J, the gap between germline ends came to 11 bases. The germline gives CDR1 MNHNY, CDR2 SVGAGI (reference sequence). In DNA, the CDR3 is TGTGCCAGCAGTTACCCCACAGGTGGCACTGAAGCTTTCTTT. It specifies CASSYPTGGTEAFF.